Listed below are T cell receptor beta chains from one sample, sequenced in a study of Ad26.COV2.S vaccination and SARS-CoV-2 variants. TCRdb's copy holds only in-frame clones and misses some; the assay was immunoSEQ multiplex PCR. The table lists around 450,000 clones, roughly 90% of them singletons. The material was peripheral blood, obtained in a trial of Ad26.COV2.S vaccine versus placebo. These receptors were obtained from a person aged 18 to 65 who received the Ad26.COV2.S COVID-19 vaccine or a placebo. Both conserved end residues are part of each CDR3. D genes are given only for firm matches. Size values are once, few and many counts, or a class for expanded clones, and some rows have none.

TRBJ1-6 - TRBV10-3 - CAISGRRGEESPIGFNSPLHF TGTGCCATCAGCGGGCGGCGGGGTGAAGAATCCCCCATAGGGTTTAATTCACCCCTCCACTTT
TRBJ2-1 - TRBV7-3 - CASSSSGDEQFF TGTGCCAGCAGCTCCTCAGGGGATGAGCAGTTCTTC
TRBJ1-1 TRBD1 TRBV29-1 - CSVLTGLNTEAFF TGCAGCGTTCTGACAGGGCTGAACACTGAAGCTTTCTTT
TRBJ1-1 - TRBV7-2 - CASSLVLGGTEAFF TGTGCCAGCAGCTTAGTATTGGGGGGCACTGAAGCTTTCTTT
TRBJ1-2 - TRBV6-5 - CATHSRVWNGYTF TGTGCCACACACTCCCGGGTGTGGAATGGCTACACCTTC
TRBJ2-7 TRBD1 TRBV5-4 - CASSLGQGYYEQYF TGTGCCAGCAGCTTGGGACAGGGTTATTACGAGCAGTACTTC
TRBJ1-1 - TRBV10-2 - CASSFDTEAFF TGCGCCAGCAGTTTTGACACTGAAGCTTTCTTT
TRBJ2-3 TRBD1 TRBV11-2 - CASSWVQGARTDTQYF TGTGCCAGCAGCTGGGTACAGGGGGCGCGCACAGATACGCAGTATTTT
TRBJ1-2 - TRBV21-1 - CASSTWTARPGGYTF TGTGCCAGCAGCACTTGGACAGCGCGGCCCGGTGGCTACACCTTC
TRBJ2-1 TRBD2 TRBV30 - CAWLSGGSRSYNEQFF TGTGCCTGGTTAAGCGGGGGGTCCCGCTCCTACAATGAGCAGTTCTTC
TRBJ2-5 - TRBV29-1 once CSVAGGYQETQYF TGCAGCGTTGCAGGGGGGTACCAAGAGACCCAGTACTTC
TRBJ2-7 - TRBV4-3 - CASSQDNMDMGWYEQYF TGCGCCAGCAGCCAAGATAATATGGACATGGGTTGGTACGAGCAGTACTTC
TRBJ1-4 - TRBV7-9 - CASSYGALNEKLFF TGTGCCAGCAGTTACGGGGCACTTAATGAAAAACTGTTTTTT
TRBJ2-1 TRBD2 TRBV7-8 - CASSLDVLAGGPNEQFF TGTGCCAGCAGCTTAGACGTACTAGCGGGGGGGCCTAATGAGCAGTTCTTC
TRBJ2-7 - TRBV25-1 once CASRLYEQYF TGTGCCAGCAGGCTCTACGAGCAGTACTTC
TRBJ1-3 - TRBV2 - CASRQDNSGNTIYF TGTGCCAGCAGGCAGGATAACTCTGGAAACACCATATATTTT
TRBJ2-3 - TRBV7-3 - CASSLRQEGADTQYF TGTGCCAGCAGCCTACGACAGGAAGGGGCAGATACGCAGTATTTT
TRBJ2-7 - TRBV5-6 - CASSLGQRSYEQYF TGTGCCAGCAGCTTGGGGCAGCGCTCCTACGAGCAGTACTTC
TRBJ1-4 - TRBV19 - CASSINPQATNEKLFF TGTGCCAGTAGTATCAACCCACAGGCAACTAATGAAAAACTGTTTTTT
TRBJ1-2 TRBD1 TRBV30 once CASGQGRGYTF TGTGCCTCCGGACAGGGGAGAGGCTACACCTTC
TRBJ2-1 - TRBV21-1 - CASSAKGPGALNEQFF TGTGCCAGCAGCGCCAAAGGTCCAGGGGCTTTGAATGAGCAGTTCTTC
TRBJ2-2 - TRBV6-5 many CAVGGAGENTGELFF TGTGCCGTGGGGGGGGCGGGGGAGAACACCGGGGAGCTGTTTTTT
TRBJ2-7 TRBD1 TRBV5-6 - CASTSDRGAYEQYF TGTGCCAGCACCTCAGACAGGGGTGCTTACGAGCAGTACTTC